Presented here are 20 T cell receptor beta chains from one specimen sequenced in a study of response to subunit inactivated influenza vaccine. Each CDR3 protein is one row after TCRdb ran MiXCR on the RT-PCR reads. The profile shows about 570,000 distinct CDR3 sequences, approximately 11% of them singletons. In addition, the sample was reused for a study of T cells expressing NK-cell markers. Per that study: UMIs accompanied the 5'RACE template switching by which TCR beta cDNA was made.

The input for sequencing was PBMCs from blood, taken on the day of vaccination. The receptors were gathered from a man in his forties or fifties who received an inactivated influenza vaccine.

In its sample, this clonotype was seen a few times. This chain joins TRBV6-1 and TRBJ2-6, with 9 bases that match TRBD1. Losses at the gene ends were 6 bases for V and 0 bases for J; bases not matched to a gene: 9. The length of the CDR3 is 18 residues. Germline CDR1 is MNHNS and CDR2 is SASEGT. In nucleotides, the CDR3 is TGTGCCAGCAGCCCGGGACAGGGACTTATCTCTGGGGCCAACGTCCTGACTTTC. The encoded protein is CASSPGQGLISGANVLTF.

At least ten counts were recorded for this clonotype. This chain links TRBV5-1 with TRBJ1-3; tentatively, D is TRBD1 (5 bases). Trimming cost V 4 bases and J 0 bases, with 11 bases left between them. CDR1 is SGHRS and CDR2 is YFSETQ in the germline V gene. The CDR3 sequence is 15 residues long. This chain's CDR3 is CASSTGTSSGNTIYF. DNA of the CDR3: TGCGCCAGCAGCACCGGGACCAGCTCTGGAAACACCATATATTTT.

The CDR3 is CASSSMGTATSEAFF. For the CDR3, the DNA is TGTGCCAGCAGTTCCATGGGGACAGCTACTTCTGAAGCTTTCTTT. The chain couples TRBV6-5 to TRBJ1-1, with TRBD1 identical over 7 bases. The CDR3 has 15 amino acids. V dropped 4 bases and J dropped 6; count of bases not matched to a gene: 11. Germline V gene data show CDR1 as MNHEY and CDR2 as SVGAGI.

This clonotype was detected only a few times. The chain carries TRBV20-1 and TRBJ2-7, with a tentative D call TRBD2 (6 bases). The germline V gene encodes CDR1 DFQATT and CDR2 SNEGSKA (reference sequence). V shed 0 bases and J shed 3 bases, with 12 bases lying between them. This CDR3 has 14 amino acids. This chain's CDR3 is CSAREPGRRYEQYF. As DNA, the CDR3 is TGCAGTGCTAGAGAACCAGGGAGGCGCTACGAGCAGTACTTC.

This clonotype was seen ten or more times. The chain is built from TRBV28 and TRBJ2-7, with no clear D. Germline loops: CDR1 MDHEN, CDR2 SYDVKM. The CDR3 totals 14 residues. The V end lost 3 bases, the J end lost 2 bases, and 11 bases lay between the germline ends. CDR3 loop: CASSFLGSAYEQYF. The CDR3 DNA is TGTGCCAGCAGTTTTCTAGGCAGCGCCTACGAGCAGTACTTC. The entire variable domain, with the rest obtained from reference TRBV28 and TRBJ2-7, is as follows: DVKVTQSSRYLVKRTGEKVFLECVQDMDHENMFWYRQDPGLGLRLIYFSYDVKMKEKGDIPEGYSVSREKKERFSLILESASTNQTSMYLCASSFLGSAYEQYFGPGTRLTVT.

This clonotype was counted a few times. In DNA, the CDR3 is TGTGCCAGCAGGCCCTGGCAGGCGGACACTGAAGCTTTCTTT. This encodes CASRPWQADTEAFF. The chain employs TRBV6-1 and TRBJ1-1; D uncertain. This CDR3 region has 14 residues. Looked up from germline, CDR1 is MNHNS and CDR2 is SASEGT. V was pared by 6 bases and J by 3 bases, with 14 bases between.

The chain has TRBV30 and TRBJ1-3; 7 bases match TRBD1. The CDR3 is 14 amino acids. Germline V CDR1 and CDR2: GTSNPN, SVGIG (reference sequence). J was trimmed by 6 bases and V by 3 bases; bases with no gene match: 8. The CDR3 is CAWSPGTATNTIYF. CDR3 nucleotides: TGTGCCTGGAGCCCCGGGACAGCGACAAACACCATATATTTT.

This clonotype was seen only a few times. This rearrangement joins TRBV30 to TRBJ2-2; 11 bases line up with TRBD2. Germline lookup yields CDR1 GTSNPN and CDR2 SVGIG (reference sequence). The junction had 0 bases not matched to a gene; V was cut back by 1 base and J by 5 bases. The length of the CDR3 is 14 residues. Here the CDR3 reads CAWSGLAGTGELFF. The CDR3 nucleotides read TGTGCCTGGAGTGGACTAGCGGGAACCGGGGAGCTGTTTTTT.

In its sample, this clonotype was seen a few times. The CDR3 DNA follows: TGCAGTGCTAGGGTTGGAGAACGGGAGTTTAGAACCCAGTACTTC. Translation gives CSARVGEREFRTQYF. The chain uses TRBV20-1 and TRBJ2-5; perhaps TRBD2 as D (6 bases). V was shortened by 3 bases and J by 8 bases, with 22 bases between the two germline ends. CDR3 length: 15 residues. Germline V gives CDR1 DFQATT, CDR2 SNEGSKA (reference sequence).

This clonotype was detected only a few times. The V and J genes are TRBV24-1 and TRBJ1-1, with a possible D match to TRBD1 (5 bases). The CDR3 covers 12 residues. V was pared by 4 bases and J by 6 bases, with 8 bases between. The germline CDR1 and CDR2 sequences are KGHDR and SFDVKD. CDR3 sequence (DNA): TGTGCCACCAGTGACCAGGGCGCTGAAGCTTTCTTT. Translation: CATSDQGAEAFF.

In this sample, this clonotype turned up a few times. This rearrangement joins TRBV9 to TRBJ2-5, with 8 nucleotides matching TRBD1. V shed 3 bases, J shed 4 bases, and the junction held 17 bases outside the gene matches. The CDR3 totals 18 residues. Germline V gene data show CDR1 as SGDLS and CDR2 as YYNGEE. The CDR3 reads CASSERGVRTGKGETQYF. Written as DNA, the CDR3 is TGTGCCAGCAGCGAGAGGGGGGTCCGGACAGGGAAAGGAGAGACCCAGTACTTC.

This clonotype has only one observation. This chain uses TRBV5-6 with TRBJ1-1; D possibly corresponds to TRBD1 (6 bases). Deletions cut 1 base from V and 7 bases from J, with 14 bases between. Per the germline V gene, CDR1 is SGHDT and CDR2 is YYEEEE. This CDR3 has 14 amino acids. This CDR3 is CASSLLGGRVEAFF. In nucleotides, the CDR3 is TGTGCCAGCAGCTTGTTGGGGGGGCGGGTTGAAGCTTTCTTT.

This chain joins TRBV18 and TRBJ2-7, with D possibly being TRBD2 (5 bases). Per the germline V gene, CDR1 is KGHSH and CDR2 is LQKENI. This CDR3 comprises 14 residues. Trimming left V 0 bases short and J 6 bases short, with 12 bases between. CDR3 DNA: TGTGCCAGCTCACCACCGGCTCTAGCAGGCGAGCAGTACTTC. Amino acid sequence: CASSPPALAGEQYF.

This clonotype was observed at least ten times. The CDR3 DNA is TGTGCCAGCAGCTCTTGGGGAGGTAGCACAGATACGCAGTATTTT. This translates into CASSSWGGSTDTQYF. The chain employs TRBV11-1 and TRBJ2-3; weak D call: TRBD2 (6 bases). The CDR3 is 15 residues long. V lost 4 bases and J lost 0, with 11 bases in between. Germline assignment: CDR1 SGHAT and CDR2 FQDESV (reference sequence). Looking up the rest from reference TRBV11-1 and TRBJ2-3 gives the full variable domain: EAEVAQSPRYKITEKSQAVAFWCDPISGHATLYWYRQILGQGPELLVQFQDESVVDDSQLPKDRFSAERLKGVDSTLKIQPAELGDSAMYLCASSSWGGSTDTQYFGPGTRLTVL.

This clonotype came up a few times. This chain uses TRBV7-2 with TRBJ1-2; D perhaps matches TRBD1 (5 bases). This CDR3 has 13 residues. The germline gives CDR1 SGHTA, CDR2 FQGNSA. Trimming cost V 2 bases and J 6 bases, with 10 bases left between them. CDR3 nucleotides: TGTGCCAGCAGCTTATTTCTGGGGGATGGCTACACCTTC. It codes for CASSLFLGDGYTF.

V and J are TRBV7-9 and TRBJ2-1; TRBD1 matches 8 bases. The CDR3 extends over 15 amino acids. With V trimmed by 8 bases and J by 1 base, 7 bases remained unmatched. Germline V gene lookup returns CDR1 SEHNR and CDR2 FQNEAQ (reference sequence). The CDR3, as DNA: TGTGCCAGCGCGCAGGGGGCGCGGTCCTACAATGAGCAGTTCTTC. Translating it yields CASAQGARSYNEQFF.

This clonotype was observed at least ten times. The chain is built from TRBV6-1 and TRBJ1-2, with D possibly matching TRBD1 (6 bases). The CDR3 is made up of 17 amino acids. Trimming took off 5 bases at V and 6 bases at J, with 25 bases between the two ends. Germline V lookup: CDR1 MNHNS, CDR2 SASEGT. As DNA, the CDR3 is TGTGCCAGCAGTCTCAACAGAGGAACCAGGGGTTTACATGGCTACACCTTC. Translating it yields CASSLNRGTRGLHGYTF.

The chain employs TRBV12-3 or TRBV12-4 and TRBJ2-5; maybe TRBD1 (6 bases). This CDR3 region has 14 residues. The V end was cut by 8 bases, the J end by 1 base, with 14 bases between. The CDR3 sequence is CASAIRGIQETQYF. The DNA of the CDR3 is TGTGCCAGCGCAATAAGGGGGATCCAAGAGACCCAGTACTTC.

This clonotype was found a few times. The genes are TRBV5-1 and TRBJ2-7; possibly TRBD2 for D (5 bases). The germline CDR1 and CDR2 sequences are SGHRS and YFSETQ. Trimming stripped 1 base from V and 5 bases from J, with 16 bases between. This CDR3 is built from 15 residues. The chain's CDR3 is CASSLQNYGMHEQYF. The CDR3 region has the DNA TGCGCCAGCAGCTTGCAGAACTACGGGATGCACGAGCAGTACTTC.

The rearrangement uses TRBV7-8 and TRBJ2-1; D could derive from TRBD1 or TRBD2 (5 bases each). Trimming took 4 bases from V and 0 from J, leaving 16 bases between them. Germline V gives CDR1 SGHVS, CDR2 FQNEAQ. This CDR3 has 17 amino acids. CDR3 nucleotides: TGTGCCAGCAGCTCGGACCGGGGCGGTAGCTCCTACAATGAGCAGTTCTTC. Amino acids: CASSSDRGGSSYNEQFF. The full variable domain, completed using reference TRBV7-8 and TRBJ2-1, is GAGVSQSPRYKVAKRGQDVALRCDPISGHVSLFWYQQALGQGPEFLTYFQNEAQLDKSGLPSDRFFAERPEGSVSTLKIQRTQQEDSAVYLCASSSDRGGSSYNEQFFGPGTRLTVL.